The present T cell receptor beta chain was sequenced within a study of CD8 T cells in ankylosing spondylitis. It was by quantitative 5'-RACE with molecular barcodes that TCR beta libraries were made. MiXCR, run by TCRdb on the 5' RACE reads, gives a single entry per CDR3 protein. Seen here are 750,000 to 850,000 distinct CDR3 sequences, 12% observed once, and the top ten hold 0.51%. Study-level points and caveats: Clones linked to the disease showed a CD8+ phenotype. They occurred at relatively low frequencies in peripheral blood. What appeared characteristic of ankylosing spondylitis blood was a TCR beta motif of fewer than ten highly homologous variants. Matched ankylosing spondylitis synovial fluid reportedly contained a significantly enriched population of disease-linked clones.

The CDR3 is 12 amino acids. From germline, CDR1 is KGHSH and CDR2 LQKENI. Trimming cost V 8 bases and J 4 bases, with 6 bases left between them. This clonotype was seen more than once but under ten times. The target antigen is unknown. This chain joins TRBV18 and TRBJ2-6; D gene unclear. The sequence derives from a male donor with ankylosing spondylitis. Sample: blood, either unsorted or a sorted T cell fraction (not recorded which). The CDR3: CASGFGANVLTF. CDR3 bases: TGTGCCAGCGGGTTCGGGGCCAACGTCCTGACTTTC.